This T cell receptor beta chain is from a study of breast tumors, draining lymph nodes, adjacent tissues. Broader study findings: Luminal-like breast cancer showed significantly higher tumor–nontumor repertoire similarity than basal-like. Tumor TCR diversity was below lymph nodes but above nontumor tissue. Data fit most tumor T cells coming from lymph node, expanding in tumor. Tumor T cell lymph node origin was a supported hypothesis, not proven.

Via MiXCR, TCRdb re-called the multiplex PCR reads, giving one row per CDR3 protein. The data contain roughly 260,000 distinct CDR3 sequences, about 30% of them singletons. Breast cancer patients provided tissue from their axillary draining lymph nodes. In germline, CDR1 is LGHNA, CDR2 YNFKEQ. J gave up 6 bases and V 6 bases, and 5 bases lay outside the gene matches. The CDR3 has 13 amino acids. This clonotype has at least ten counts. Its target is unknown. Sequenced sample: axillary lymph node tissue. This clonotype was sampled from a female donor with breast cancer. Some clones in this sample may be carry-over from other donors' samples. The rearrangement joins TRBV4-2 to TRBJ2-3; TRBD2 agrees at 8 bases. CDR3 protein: CASSSRGGDTQYF. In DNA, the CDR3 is TGTGCCAGCAGTTCTCGGGGGGGGGATACGCAGTATTTT.